Here is one TCR beta chain with its context. Germline V CDR1 and CDR2: SEHNR, FQNEAQ (reference sequence). V shed 4 bases and J shed 2 bases, with 12 bases lying between them. CDR3 length: 14 residues. Patients from Seattle were sampled longitudinally, starting during active infection. The data belong to a study of blood T cell repertoires in COVID-19. Study-wide context: Acute-phase and convalescent COVID-19 samples originated in the United States, Italy and Spain. Sources were T cells, B-cell-depleted T cells, or PBMCs; the material itself was cDNA or gDNA.

As handled by the study authors: The authors estimated nucleated cell counts from reference gene primer amplification. TCRdb's copy holds only in-frame clones and misses some; the assay was immunoSEQ multiplex PCR. That table is the source of V, J and clone size, and D and trimming were worked out from the DNA. This table has just over 300,000 clones, roughly 89% appearing once. The specimen was peripheral blood. The receptor was derived from a woman aged 25 to 39 with COVID-19, enrolled during active disease. The chain links TRBV7-9 to TRBJ2-7, with D hard to call. The CDR3 here is CASSSRRSPYEQYF. CDR3 nucleotides: TGTGCCAGCAGCTCCAGACGGAGTCCCTACGAGCAGTACTTC. The entire variable domain, with the rest obtained from reference TRBV7-9 and TRBJ2-7, is as follows: DTGVSQNPRHKITKRGQNVTFRCDPISEHNRLYWYRQTLGQGPEFLTYFQNEAQLEKSRLLSDRFSAERPKGSFSTLEIQRTEQGDSAMYLCASSSRRSPYEQYFGPGTRLTVT.